These 24 T cell receptor beta chains share one sample of origin, sequenced in a study of blood T cell repertoires in COVID-19. TCRdb keeps only in-frame clones here, not all; method: immunoSEQ multiplex PCR. The sample holds roughly 350,000 clones, approximately 90% seen once. The sequencing sample was made of peripheral blood. The receptors originated from a woman between 18 and 29 years old who had recovered from COVID-19.

The chain combines TRBV7-9 with TRBJ1-4, with D maybe TRBD1 (5 bases). The CDR3 runs to 15 residues. V lost 1 base to trimming and J lost 8 bases, with 14 bases between them. Germline CDR1 is SEHNR and CDR2 is FQNEAQ (reference sequence). The DNA of the CDR3 is TGTGCCAGCAGCTTAGGGGCAGGGCCCCGCGAAAAACTGTTTTTT. This gives the protein CASSLGAGPREKLFF. The full variable domain, completed using reference TRBV7-9 and TRBJ1-4, is DTGVSQNPRHKITKRGQNVTFRCDPISEHNRLYWYRQTLGQGPEFLTYFQNEAQLEKSRLLSDRFSAERPKGSFSTLEIQRTEQGDSAMYLCASSLGAGPREKLFFGSGTQLSVL.

V usage is TRBV7-8 and J usage is TRBJ2-3; D is uncertain. V was clipped by 2 bases and J by 6 bases, with 3 bases between them. The CDR3 is made up of 11 amino acids. Germline V CDR1 and CDR2: SGHVS, FQNEAQ. CDR3 coding DNA: TGTGCCAGCAGCTTACGGGATACGCAGTATTTT. Translating it yields CASSLRDTQYF.

J is TRBJ1-2 and V is TRBV24-1; no clear D. The V gene's germline CDR1 is KGHDR and CDR2 SFDVKD. The CDR3 consists of 17 residues. The V end lost 3 bases, the J end lost 1 base, and 17 bases lay between the germline ends. CDR3 coding DNA: TGTGCCACCAGTGATGGGAGGAGGAGGCTCGATAACTATGGCTACACCTTC. This codes for CATSDGRRRLDNYGYTF.

V and J are TRBV4-3 and TRBJ2-6, with TRBD1 matching 9 bases. The V and J ends lost 1 base and 1 base, in that order; junction bases with no gene match: 5. This CDR3 has 18 residues. CDR1 and CDR2 from the germline V gene are LGHNA and YSLEER. CDR3 bases: TGCGCCAGCAGCCAAGGGACAGGGGTTGGATCTGGGGCCAACGTCCTGACTTTC. This encodes CASSQGTGVGSGANVLTF.

The chain carries TRBV11-2 and TRBJ2-1; 7 positions agree with TRBD2. Germline-derived CDR1 and CDR2 are SGHAT and FQNNGV. The CDR3 spans 16 residues. Germline trimming cut 0 bases from V and 4 bases from J; bases unmatched to any gene: 6. CDR3 in amino acids: CASSLDRLALYNEQFF. The CDR3 DNA sequence: TGTGCCAGCAGCTTAGACCGACTAGCTTTGTACAATGAGCAGTTCTTC.

This sequence joins TRBV7-8 and TRBJ2-7; 10 bases are a match to TRBD2. Germline CDR1 reads SGHVS; CDR2 reads FQNEAQ. The CDR3 covers 14 residues. Trimming cost V 5 bases and J 11 bases; bases outside gene matches: 12. CDR3 residues: CASSLPGKREGKYV. DNA of the CDR3: TGTGCCAGCAGCCTTCCCGGAAAGCGGGAGGGGAAGTACGTC.

This chain joins TRBV19 and TRBJ2-2; 11 bases align to TRBD2. CDR1 is LNHDA and CDR2 is SQIVND in the germline V gene (reference sequence). V lost 4 bases to trimming and J lost 7 bases; unmatched junction nucleotides: 14. The CDR3 consists of 18 residues. The CDR3 sequence: CASSTRSIAGGPVGELFF. CDR3 coding DNA: TGTGCCAGTAGTACCAGGTCTATAGCGGGAGGGCCGGTCGGGGAGCTGTTTTTT.

This chain joins TRBV25-1 and TRBJ1-5; 9 bases are shared with TRBD1. Germline V gene sequence: CDR1 MGHDK, CDR2 SYGVNS. The ends lost 6 bases at V and 4 bases at J; junction bases unmatched: 7. This CDR3 is built from 15 residues. This chain's CDR3 is CASSATGTGNQPQHF. DNA for the CDR3: TGTGCCAGCAGCGCTACCGGGACAGGGAATCAGCCCCAGCATTTT.

J is TRBJ2-5 and V is TRBV4-1; TRBD2 agrees at 8 bases. V lost 2 bases, J lost 4 bases, and 9 bases stayed unmatched. The CDR3 has 16 residues. Germline CDR1 is MGHRA and CDR2 is YSYEKL. In DNA form, the CDR3 reads TGCGCCAGCAGCCAAAGGTCAGCGGGAGTGGGAGAGACCCAGTACTTC. Amino acids: CASSQRSAGVGETQYF.

J is TRBJ2-1 and V is TRBV19; 12 bases agree with TRBD2. V lost 5 bases, J lost 9 bases, and 8 bases stayed unmatched. Germline CDR1 and CDR2: LNHDA and SQIVND (reference sequence). The CDR3 length is 15 residues. The CDR3 loop is CASSSGLAGWVEQFF. CDR3 nucleotide sequence: TGTGCCAGTAGTTCGGGACTAGCGGGTTGGGTTGAGCAGTTCTTC.

The chain combines TRBV5-5 with TRBJ2-1, with D tentatively TRBD1 (5 bases). CDR1 and CDR2 (germline): SGHKS, YYEKEE (reference sequence). V was shortened by 1 base and J by 4 bases, with 6 bases between the two germline ends. The CDR3 length is 13 residues. CDR3 in DNA: TGTGCCAGCAGCTTGTCAGGGTACAATGAGCAGTTCTTC. Translation gives CASSLSGYNEQFF.

The rearrangement joins TRBV28 to TRBJ1-1, with a tentative D call TRBD1 (5 bases). Germline V gene sequence: CDR1 MDHEN, CDR2 SYDVKM. With 3 bases removed from V and 0 bases from J, the gap between germline ends came to 8 bases. The CDR3 has 14 amino acids. This chain's CDR3 is CASSFKGMNTEAFF. The CDR3 DNA is TGTGCCAGCAGTTTTAAGGGGATGAACACTGAAGCTTTCTTT.

The V gene is TRBV2, the J gene TRBJ2-1; TRBD2 aligns across 12 bases. V was pared by 4 bases and J by 7 bases, with 8 bases of the junction left unmatched. Germline loops: CDR1 SNHLY, CDR2 FYNNEI. The CDR3 consists of 16 residues. CDR3: CASSALAGGIQNEQFF. CDR3 nucleotide sequence: TGTGCCAGCAGTGCACTAGCGGGAGGCATTCAGAATGAGCAGTTCTTC. Together with reference TRBV2 and TRBJ2-1, the CDR3 gives the full variable domain: EPEVTQTPSHQVTQMGQEVILRCVPISNHLYFYWYRQILGQKVEFLVSFYNNEISEKSEIFDDQFSVERPDGSNFTLKIRSTKLEDSAMYFCASSALAGGIQNEQFFGPGTRLTVL.

The chain combines TRBV19 with TRBJ1-2; 9 bases are a match to TRBD1. The CDR3 consists of 14 residues. Germline assignment: CDR1 LNHDA and CDR2 SQIVND (reference sequence). J gave up 9 bases and V 7 bases, and 12 bases lay outside the gene matches. The CDR3 DNA is TGTGCCAGTAACCGGCAGGGACAGGGTATCAGCTACACCTTC. Translated, it gives CASNRQGQGISYTF.

As DNA, the CDR3 is TGCGCCAGCAGCTTGGGTCAGGGGGCTCGGAATGAGCAGTTCTTC. It specifies CASSLGQGARNEQFF. The rearrangement uses TRBV5-1 and TRBJ2-1; TRBD1 matches at 8 bases. The CDR3 is made up of 15 amino acids. CDR1 SGHRS and CDR2 YFSETQ come from the germline V gene. With 0 bases clipped from V and 7 bases from J, the junction kept 6 bases outside the gene matches. Drawing the rest from reference TRBV5-1 and TRBJ2-1, the complete variable domain is KAGVTQTPRYLIKTRGQQVTLSCSPISGHRSVSWYQQTPGQGLQFLFEYFSETQRNKGNFPGRFSGRQFSNSRSEMNVSTLELGDSALYLCASSLGQGARNEQFFGPGTRLTVL.

CDR3 amino acids: CASSHRSGRFDTGELFF. CDR3 nucleotide sequence: TGTGCCAGCAGCCACCGAAGCGGGAGATTCGACACCGGGGAGCTGTTTTTT. The chain has TRBV3-1 (or the pseudogene TRBV3-2) and TRBJ2-2; TRBD2 matches 8 bases. J was trimmed by 3 bases and V by 3 bases; bases with no gene match: 9. This CDR3 region has 17 residues. Germline-derived CDR1 and CDR2 are LGHDT and YNNKEL (reference sequence).

The J gene is TRBJ1-2, the V gene TRBV24-1; TRBD1 matches 7 bases. Trimming cost V 6 bases and J 6 bases; bases outside gene matches: 12. From germline, CDR1 is KGHDR and CDR2 SFDVKD. The CDR3 is 15 residues long. Here the CDR3 DNA reads TGTGCCACCAGTAAGACAGGGACCTTTGAGGATGGCTACACCTTC. Its protein is CATSKTGTFEDGYTF.

The chain has TRBV5-1 and TRBJ1-1, with a possible D match to TRBD1 (6 bases). Germline values: CDR1 SGHRS, CDR2 YFSETQ. Trimming removed 4 bases from V and 2 bases from J, with 12 bases in between. The CDR3 extends over 14 amino acids. The chain's CDR3 is CASSVQGPNTEAFF. The CDR3 nucleotides read TGCGCCAGCAGCGTACAGGGTCCTAACACTGAAGCTTTCTTT.

This clone showed up just once. The chain recombines TRBV18 with TRBJ1-2; TRBD1 agrees at 9 bases. This CDR3 region has 15 residues. Germline assignment: CDR1 KGHSH and CDR2 LQKENI. Germline trimming cut 6 bases from V and 2 bases from J; bases unmatched to any gene: 7. In DNA form, the CDR3 reads TGTGCCAGCTCCCCTAGGACAGGGGACAACTATGGCTACACCTTC. It translates to CASSPRTGDNYGYTF.

The genes are TRBV6-2 or TRBV6-3 and TRBJ2-1, with TRBD2 identical over 15 bases. With V trimmed by 2 bases and J by 6 bases, 2 bases remained unmatched. This CDR3 contains 16 residues. Per germline, CDR1 MNHEY and CDR2 SVGEGT. The CDR3 nucleotides read TGTGCCAGCAGTTACCGGGGACTAGCGGGAGGCAATGAGCAGTTCTTC. It codes for CASSYRGLAGGNEQFF.

V usage is TRBV5-1 and J usage is TRBJ2-5; the D gene is possibly TRBD1 (5 bases). The CDR3 length is 15 residues. V shed 0 bases and J shed 2 bases, with 11 bases lying between them. Germline V gene sequence: CDR1 SGHRS, CDR2 YFSETQ. This CDR3 is CASSLDRQLQETQYF. The CDR3 DNA sequence: TGCGCCAGCAGCTTGGACAGACAGCTACAAGAGACCCAGTACTTC.

This clone was counted only a few times. V and J are TRBV4-3 and TRBJ2-7; a weak D match, TRBD2 (5 bases). The CDR3 sequence is 16 residues long. V lost 0 bases to trimming and J lost 3 bases, with 15 bases between them. From germline, CDR1 is LGHNA and CDR2 YSLEER. CDR3 sequence: CASSQDIGAEIYEQYV. In DNA form, the CDR3 reads TGCGCCAGCAGCCAAGATATCGGAGCGGAGATCTACGAGCAGTACGTC.

This chain connects TRBV3-1 (or the pseudogene TRBV3-2) to TRBJ1-1; TRBD1 might be the D (6 bases). This CDR3 has 17 residues. Between the trimmed V and J ends, which lost 2 bases and 5 bases, there was a span of 21 bases. The germline gives CDR1 LGHDT, CDR2 YNNKEL (reference sequence). This chain's CDR3 is CASSQKLTGPLRTEAFF. The CDR3 DNA reads as TGTGCCAGCAGCCAAAAATTAACAGGGCCACTGCGTACTGAAGCTTTCTTT.

V is TRBV27 and J is TRBJ1-4; D is unresolved. Trimming took 6 bases from V and 0 from J, leaving 11 bases between them. The length of the CDR3 is 15 residues. The V gene's germline CDR1 is MNHEY and CDR2 SMNVEV (reference sequence). CDR3 sequence: CASRVGGATNEKLFF. The DNA for the CDR3 is TGTGCCAGCAGGGTTGGCGGTGCAACTAATGAAAAACTGTTTTTT.